This T cell receptor (beta chain) stems from a study of T-cell reconstitution after alpha-beta-depleted transplantation in children. Trimming cost V 2 bases and J 0 bases, with 20 bases left between them. This CDR3 is built from 19 residues. Germline values: CDR1 MGHRA, CDR2 YSYEKL. This clonotype was detected only a few times. A library of TCRbeta sequences, prepared with unique molecular identifiers, was generated. TCRdb reanalysed the PCR reads using MiXCR and keeps one entry per CDR3 protein. The profile covers some 300,000 distinct CDR3 sequences, with 10% appearing a single time and 2.4% taken by the ten largest.

This receptor was identified in a human donor who donated a stem cell graft to a child with acute lymphoblastic leukemia. The V gene is TRBV4-1, the J gene TRBJ2-4, with D possibly being TRBD2 (6 bases). The specimen was PBMCs from the stem cell graft donor, collected from the stem cell graft. The CDR3 DNA sequence: TGCGCCAGCAGCCAATTCCCGTTAATAGCGGAGTTAGCCAAAAACATTCAGTACTTC. As protein: CASSQFPLIAELAKNIQYF.